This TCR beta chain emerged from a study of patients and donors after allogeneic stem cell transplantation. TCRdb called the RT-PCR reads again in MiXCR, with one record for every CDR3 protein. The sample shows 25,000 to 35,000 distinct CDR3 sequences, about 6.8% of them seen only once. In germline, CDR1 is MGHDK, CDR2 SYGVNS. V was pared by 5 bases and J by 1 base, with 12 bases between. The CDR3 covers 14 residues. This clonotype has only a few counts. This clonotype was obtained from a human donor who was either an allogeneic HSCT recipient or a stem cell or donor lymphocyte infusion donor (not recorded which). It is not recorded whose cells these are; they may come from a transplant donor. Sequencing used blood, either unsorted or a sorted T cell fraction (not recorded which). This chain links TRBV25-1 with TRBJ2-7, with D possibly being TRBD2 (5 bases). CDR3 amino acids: CASSPGIGSYEQYF. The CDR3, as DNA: TGTGCCAGCAGTCCGGGAATTGGGTCCTACGAGCAGTACTTC.